These T cell receptor beta chains were read from a single sample in a study of T cells after posttransplantation cyclophosphamide. Measured with immunoSEQ multiplex PCR; TCRdb has only the in-frame clones, and not every one. The sample includes roughly 9,000 clones, under 90% seen only once; the top ten take approximately 23%. Source: PBMCs, taken after allogeneic stem cell transplant with posttransplant cyclophosphamide. These receptors originate from a female patient in her thirties or forties who received an allogeneic stem cell transplant from an unrelated donor, was CMV-positive, and had no GVHD. Certain T cells may be donor cells from the graft. The CDR3 runs from the conserved cysteine through the conserved F or W. D genes are given only for firm matches. Rows give clone size only sometimes, using once, few, many, or a class for an expanded clone.

CDR3nt | CDR3aa | j_gene | abundance | v_gene | d_gene
TGTGCCAGCAGTGAAGCGCTTCAGGGGCTGAATTCACCCCTCCACTTT | CASSEALQGLNSPLHF | TRBJ1-6 | NA | TRBV2 | NA
TGTGCCAGCAGTGGTTGGAGGATAGCGGGGGGCCGTTACTACGAGCAGTACTTC | CASSGWRIAGGRYYEQYF | TRBJ2-7 | NA | TRBV2 | TRBD2
TGTGCCAGCAGGGACAGGGGGCTGTCAGAGAACACTGAAGCTTTCTTT | CASRDRGLSENTEAFF | TRBJ1-1 | few | TRBV6-6 | TRBD1
TGTGCCAGTAATCTAGGGGACAGAGGCCTGGGGGAGCTGTTTTTT | CASNLGDRGLGELFF | TRBJ2-2 | NA | TRBV19 | TRBD1
TGTGCCAGCAGCGTAGGGGGCGGGGGAAAGACCGGGGAGCTGTTTTTT | CASSVGGGGKTGELFF | TRBJ2-2 | once | TRBV9 | TRBD2
TGTGCCAGCAGCCCGGGATTTAGCAATCAGCCCCAGCATTTT | CASSPGFSNQPQHF | TRBJ1-5 | NA | TRBV7-9 | NA
TGTGCCAGCAGGCTAGCGGGGGGCTCTGATACGCAGTATTTT | CASRLAGGSDTQYF | TRBJ2-3 | once | TRBV11-2 | TRBD2
TGTGCCAGCAGTTTTCTGGCCAGTGAAAAACTGTTTTTT | CASSFLASEKLFF | TRBJ1-4 | NA | TRBV27 | NA
TGTGCCAGCAGCGAAACAGGGGGCTCTGGAAACACCATATATTTT | CASSETGGSGNTIYF | TRBJ1-3 | NA | TRBV28 | TRBD1
TGCGCCAGCAGCGGAGCAGGGGGCTTGGTCTATGGCTACACCTTC | CASSGAGGLVYGYTF | TRBJ1-2 | NA | TRBV5-1 | TRBD1
TGTGCCAGCAGTCGGGACACGAGCTCCTACGAGCAGTACTTC | CASSRDTSSYEQYF | TRBJ2-7 | NA | TRBV27 | NA
TGCAGCGTAGACAGGGGGAGGACTGAAGCTTTCTTT | CSVDRGRTEAFF | TRBJ1-1 | NA | TRBV29-1 | TRBD1
TGCAGCGTGGCGGCAGCGGAAAACATTCAGTACTTC | CSVAAAENIQYF | TRBJ2-4 | few | TRBV29-1 | NA
TGTGCCAGTAGGATACGGGGAAATCAGCCCCAGCATTTT | CASRIRGNQPQHF | TRBJ1-5 | NA | TRBV19 | NA
TGTGCCAGCAGCGTCTTAGGGGGCTCCTACAATGAGCAGTTCTTC | CASSVLGGSYNEQFF | TRBJ2-1 | NA | TRBV9 | NA
TGTGCCAGCAAAACAGGGTTCTCTGGAAACACCATATATTTT | CASKTGFSGNTIYF | TRBJ1-3 | NA | TRBV6-5 | NA
TGTGCCAGCAGCTTTGCTCGGAGCTCCTACGAGCAGTACTTC | CASSFARSSYEQYF | TRBJ2-7 | once | TRBV7-2 | NA
TGTGCCAGCAGCTCGGGGACATTCCGCCAGCATTTT | CASSSGTFRQHF | TRBJ1-5 | NA | TRBV7-8 | NA
TGTGCCAGCAGTCTTAAGGGACAGGCCAACGTCCTGACTTTC | CASSLKGQANVLTF | TRBJ2-6 | once | TRBV5-4 | NA
TGTGCCACCAGCCAAGAACAGGGGAACGAGCAGTACTTC | CATSQEQGNEQYF | TRBJ2-7 | few | TRBV15 | TRBD1
TGTGCCAGCAGCCAAGAACCTGCAGGGGTAGCAGATACGCAGTATTTT | CASSQEPAGVADTQYF | TRBJ2-3 | NA | TRBV4-2 | NA
TGTGCCATCAGTGAGCCGAGAGAGAACACTGAAGCTTTCTTT | CAISEPRENTEAFF | TRBJ1-1 | NA | TRBV10-3 | NA
TGTGCCAGCAACAATCAGGGCCCTATCTACGAGCAGTACTTC | CASNNQGPIYEQYF | TRBJ2-7 | NA | TRBV6-1 | NA
TGCGCCAGCAGCCAAGGTCCCCCCTTTCCCTATTCACCCCTCCACTTT | CASSQGPPFPYSPLHF | TRBJ1-6 | once | TRBV4-1 | NA
TGTGCCAGCAGCTTGGTCACTAGCGGGGGTTTTAGCTCCTACAATGAGCAGTTCTTC | CASSLVTSGGFSSYNEQFF | TRBJ2-1 | NA | TRBV5-6 | TRBD2
TGTGCCAGCAGCTTAGCACGATCCGGGACATATGAAAAACTGTTTTTT | CASSLARSGTYEKLFF | TRBJ1-4 | NA | TRBV7-9 | NA
TGCGCCAGCAGCCCCGGGACAGGGGGCACAGATACGCAGTATTTT | CASSPGTGGTDTQYF | TRBJ2-3 | NA | TRBV4-3 | TRBD1
TGTGCTAGTGGTTTGGACACAAACCGACAAGACTTC | CASGLDTNRQDF | TRBJ2-4 | NA | TRBV12-5 | NA
TGTGCCAGCAGCCCGGGGACAGGACGATATAATTCACCCCTCCACTTT | CASSPGTGRYNSPLHF | TRBJ1-6 | NA | TRBV6-4 | TRBD1
TGTGCCAGCAGCTTAATCTACAGGGGGGCTCGAGAGACCCAGTACTTC | CASSLIYRGARETQYF | TRBJ2-5 | NA | TRBV7-8 | TRBD1
TGTGCCAGCAGTGCCTCGGGGGGTCCCACAGATACGCAGTATTTT | CASSASGGPTDTQYF | TRBJ2-3 | NA | TRBV6-4 | TRBD2
TGCGCCAGCAGCCAAGAAAGGGGCCTAAATTCACCCCTCCACTTT | CASSQERGLNSPLHF | TRBJ1-6 | once | TRBV4-1 | NA
TGTGCCAGCAGTTACCAACAGGGCTACGAGCAGTACTTC | CASSYQQGYEQYF | TRBJ2-7 | NA | TRBV6-5 | NA
TGCGCCAGCAGCGGAGGACAGGGTGAGAAAGCTTTCTTT | CASSGGQGEKAFF | TRBJ1-1 | NA | TRBV5-1 | TRBD1
TGTGCCAGCAGCCCCGGGACTAGCGGGGGTAGAGATACGCAGTATTTT | CASSPGTSGGRDTQYF | TRBJ2-3 | NA | TRBV7-6 | TRBD2
TGTGCCAGCAGCCAGACAGGGGGCGTGGCTGGCTACACCTTC | CASSQTGGVAGYTF | TRBJ1-2 | once | TRBV14 | TRBD1
TGTGCCAGCAGCTTAGAAAGGGGGCAGCTCCCTAAAGAGACCCAGTACTTC | CASSLERGQLPKETQYF | TRBJ2-5 | NA | TRBV7-9 | TRBD1
TGCGCCAGCAGCTTGGGGTTAGCGGGGGGGCTTGATACGCAGTATTTT | CASSLGLAGGLDTQYF | TRBJ2-3 | NA | TRBV5-1 | TRBD2
TGTGCCAGCAGTTTACTTCAGGGGGCGTTTAATGAGCAGTTCTTC | CASSLLQGAFNEQFF | TRBJ2-1 | NA | TRBV27 | TRBD1
TGTGCCAGCAGCTTAGACCCCGGCAGGGTCCCCTACAATGAGCAGTTCTTC | CASSLDPGRVPYNEQFF | TRBJ2-1 | NA | TRBV11-3 | NA
TGTGCCAGCAGCCCCCGACAGGGTGCATCTGGAAACACCATATATTTT | CASSPRQGASGNTIYF | TRBJ1-3 | few | TRBV13 | TRBD1
TGTGCCAGCAGTAGACAGGGGGCATATCAGCCCCAGCATTTT | CASSRQGAYQPQHF | TRBJ1-5 | once | TRBV6-5 | TRBD1
TGTGCCAGCAGTTTCATCCCAGGGGCCAACGTCCTGACTTTC | CASSFIPGANVLTF | TRBJ2-6 | NA | TRBV27 | NA